This is a list of T cell receptor beta chains from one sample in a study of cytomegalovirus exposure and HLA in healthy donors. Here immunoSEQ multiplex PCR was the method, and the copy in TCRdb shows in-frame clones only, minus some. This listing includes some 75,000 clones. Source material: PBMCs. These receptors were taken from a boy aged 10-17 years in good health and CMV-seronegative. CDR3s include the opening cysteine and the closing phenylalanine or tryptophan. A D gene is named only where the DNA matches it firmly.

TRBV27,NA,TRBJ1-5,TGTGCCAGCAGCCGCGGGGAGTATATCAATCAGCCCCAGCATTTT,CASSRGEYINQPQHF
TRBV5-5,TRBD2,TRBJ2-1,TGTGCCAGCAGCTTTCCGGGGGGGCCCGATGAGCAGTTCTTC,CASSFPGGPDEQFF
TRBV5-1,TRBD1,TRBJ1-1,TGCGCCAGCAGCCCGACAGGGGTGATCACTGAAGCTTTCTTT,CASSPTGVITEAFF
TRBV5-1,NA,TRBJ1-4,TGCGCCAGCAGCTTGGGAAGGGGCGAACGGGAAAAACTGTTTTTT,CASSLGRGEREKLFF
TRBV27,TRBD2,TRBJ2-2,TGTGCCAGCGGACGACTAGCGGGAGAGCTTACCGGGGAGCTGTTTTTT,CASGRLAGELTGELFF
TRBV7-9,NA,TRBJ1-4,TGTGCCAGCAGCTTTGTTTCGGGGACACCGGTACAACTGTTTTTT,CASSFVSGTPVQLFF
TRBV6-6,NA,TRBJ2-5,TGTGCCAGCAGTTACTCGAGTACTCAAGAGACCCAGTACTTC,CASSYSSTQETQYF
TRBV7-8,TRBD2,TRBJ2-7,TGTGCCAGCAGCTTAAGCGGGACTCGGTCGTACGAGCAGTACTTC,CASSLSGTRSYEQYF
TRBV12-2,NA,TRBJ1-1,TGTGCAAGTCGCTTAGCCGGCAGGGGGGCGATAAAGAACACTGAAGCTTTCTTT,CASRLAGRGAIKNTEAFF
TRBV19,NA,TRBJ1-1,TGTGCCAGTAGTACCAGGGGGAACACTGAAGCTTTCTTT,CASSTRGNTEAFF
TRBV19,NA,TRBJ1-5,TGTGCCAGTCAAGGGGGTGTGGCCCAGCATTTT,CASQGGVAQHF
TRBV6-1,NA,TRBJ1-1,TGTGCCAGCACCGACAGCAACATTAACACTGAAGCTTTCTTT,CASTDSNINTEAFF
TRBV9,TRBD2,TRBJ2-5,TGTGCCAGCAGCTCGGGACTAGCCCGAGAGACCCAGTACTTC,CASSSGLARETQYF
TRBV4-3,TRBD2,TRBJ2-7,TGCGCCAGCAGCCAAGAGGGAGGGAGCGAGCAGTACTTC,CASSQEGGSEQYF
TRBV7-2,TRBD1,TRBJ1-1,TGTGCCAGCAGCTCGGGACAGGCACACACTGAAGCTTTCTTT,CASSSGQAHTEAFF
TRBV4-3,NA,TRBJ1-5,TGCGCCAGCAGCCAAGATCCGGCTGCGTTTGCAGGTCAGCCCCAGCATTTT,CASSQDPAAFAGQPQHF
TRBV18,NA,TRBJ1-1,TGTGCCAGCTCACCTCTTCTCAGGGAATTCGACACTGAAGCTTTCTTT,CASSPLLREFDTEAFF
TRBV5-5,NA,TRBJ1-1,TGTGCCAGCAGCTTGGGGGGGCCGGGTACTGAAGCTTTCTTT,CASSLGGPGTEAFF
TRBV7-9,TRBD2,TRBJ2-7,TGTGCCAGCAGCCTGACTAGCGGGGTCGAGCAGTACTTC,CASSLTSGVEQYF
TRBV11-2,NA,TRBJ2-1,TGTGCCAGCAGACAATGGGGGGGCCAATCCTACAATGAGCAGTTCTTC,CASRQWGGQSYNEQFF
TRBV10-3,NA,TRBJ2-5,TGTGCCATCAGTGACGCACTGGAGGCAGAGACCCAGTACTTC,CAISDALEAETQYF
TRBV6-4,NA,TRBJ2-3,TGTGCCAGCAGTGAAATCCAGGGGCCGACAGATACGCAGTATTTT,CASSEIQGPTDTQYF
TRBV19,TRBD2,TRBJ2-1,TGTGCCAGTACCCTGACTAGCGGGGTTTTAACCTACAATGAGCAGTTCTTC,CASTLTSGVLTYNEQFF
TRBV29-1,TRBD1,TRBJ2-3,TGCAGCGTTGTAGAACAGGGGGCTTGGAAGGGCACAGATACGCAGTATTTT,CSVVEQGAWKGTDTQYF
TRBV5-1,NA,TRBJ2-7,TGCGCCAGCAGCTTGGTAGCAGGGACCTACGAGCAGTACTTC,CASSLVAGTYEQYF
TRBV12-5,NA,TRBJ1-2,TGTGCTAGTGGTTTGCCGCCCGGGAGATACACCTTC,CASGLPPGRYTF
TRBV30,NA,TRBJ2-1,TGTGCCTGGAGTGCTAGCATTGAACCCCACAATGAGCAGTTCTTC,CAWSASIEPHNEQFF
TRBV30,NA,TRBJ1-3,TGTGCCTGGACCCCCGGAGGCTCTGGAAACACCATATATTTT,CAWTPGGSGNTIYF
TRBV5-1,NA,TRBJ2-5,TGCGCCAGCAGCTTGGGTACCCCCAGGCAAGAGACCCAGTACTTC,CASSLGTPRQETQYF